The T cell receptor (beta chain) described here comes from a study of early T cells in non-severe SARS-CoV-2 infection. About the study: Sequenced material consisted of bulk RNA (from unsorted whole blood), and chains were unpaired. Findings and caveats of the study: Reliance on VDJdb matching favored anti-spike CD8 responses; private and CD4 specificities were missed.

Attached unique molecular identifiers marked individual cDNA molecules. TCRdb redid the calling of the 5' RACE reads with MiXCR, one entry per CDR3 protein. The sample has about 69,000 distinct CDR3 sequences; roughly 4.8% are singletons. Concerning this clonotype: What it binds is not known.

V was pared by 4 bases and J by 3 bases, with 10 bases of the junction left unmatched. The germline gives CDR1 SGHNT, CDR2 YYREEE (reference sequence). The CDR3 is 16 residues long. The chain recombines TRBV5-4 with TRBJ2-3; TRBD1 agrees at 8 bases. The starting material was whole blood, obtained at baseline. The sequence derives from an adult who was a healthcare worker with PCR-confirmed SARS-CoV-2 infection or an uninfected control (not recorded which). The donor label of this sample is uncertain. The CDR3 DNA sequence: TGTGCCAGCAGCGCCGCCAGGGGGCGTAGAACAGATACGCAGTATTTT. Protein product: CASSAARGRRTDTQYF.